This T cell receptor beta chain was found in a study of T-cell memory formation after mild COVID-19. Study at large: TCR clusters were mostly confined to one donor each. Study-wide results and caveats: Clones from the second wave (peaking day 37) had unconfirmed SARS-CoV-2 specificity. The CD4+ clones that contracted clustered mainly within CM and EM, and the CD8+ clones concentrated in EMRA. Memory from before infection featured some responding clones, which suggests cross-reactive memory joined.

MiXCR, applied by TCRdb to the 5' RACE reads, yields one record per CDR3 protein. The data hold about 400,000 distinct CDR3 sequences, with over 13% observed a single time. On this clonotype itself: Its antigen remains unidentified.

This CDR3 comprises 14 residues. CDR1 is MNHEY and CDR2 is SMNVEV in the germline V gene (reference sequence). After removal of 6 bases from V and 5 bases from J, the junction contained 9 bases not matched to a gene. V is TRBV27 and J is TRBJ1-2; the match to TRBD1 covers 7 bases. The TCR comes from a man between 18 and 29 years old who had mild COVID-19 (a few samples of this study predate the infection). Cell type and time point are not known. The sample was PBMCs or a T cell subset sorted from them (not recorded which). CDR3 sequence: CASRIKGAGYGYTF. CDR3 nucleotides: TGTGCCAGCAGGATTAAGGGGGCAGGGTATGGCTACACCTTC.